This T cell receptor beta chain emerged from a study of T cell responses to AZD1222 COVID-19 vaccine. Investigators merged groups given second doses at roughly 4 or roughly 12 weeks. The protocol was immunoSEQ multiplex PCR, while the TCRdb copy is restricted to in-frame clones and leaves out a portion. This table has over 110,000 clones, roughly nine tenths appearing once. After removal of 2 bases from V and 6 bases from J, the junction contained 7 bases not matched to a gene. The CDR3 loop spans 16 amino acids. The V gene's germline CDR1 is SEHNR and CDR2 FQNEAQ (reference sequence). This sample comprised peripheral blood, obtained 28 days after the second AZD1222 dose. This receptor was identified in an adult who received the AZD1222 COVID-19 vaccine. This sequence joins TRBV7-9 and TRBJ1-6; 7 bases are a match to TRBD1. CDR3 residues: CASSLLDRDVNSPLHF. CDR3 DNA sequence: TGTGCCAGCAGCTTACTCGACAGGGATGTTAATTCACCCCTCCACTTT.